What follows is one T cell receptor (beta chain) and its context. Its antigen is still unknown. V gave up 4 bases and J gave up 2 bases, with 9 bases separating them. Germline CDR1 MNHEY, CDR2 SVGAGI. The CDR3 is 14 amino acids. Repertoires were generated with immunoSEQ multiplex PCR, while TCRdb's copy carries only in-frame clones and drops some. The sample includes fewer than 40,000 clones, 85% to 95% seen only once; the top ten take 0.095% to 0.14%. The data belong to a study of regulatory dendritic cells for organ transplantation. Study-wide findings and caveats: Naive T cells showed high diversity, memory cells less, memory CD8+ least.

This receptor was identified in a human donor in good health. Sequenced: naive CD8+ T cells from blood. Documented subset: CD45RA+ naive T cells. The chain recombines TRBV6-5 with TRBJ1-3; D unclear. The CDR3 bases are TGTGCCAGCAGTTCAGGCGGCACTGGAAACACCATATATTTT. Its translation: CASSSGGTGNTIYF.